Described below is a single T cell receptor (beta chain) sequence and its context. This sample also contains other DNA sequences that code for the same CDR3. The data derive from a study of blood T cell repertoires in COVID-19. Study background: T cells, B-cell-depleted T cells, or PBMCs provided the cDNA or gDNA that served as material.

CDR1 is SEHNR and CDR2 is FQNEAQ in the germline V gene (reference sequence). The V end was cut by 3 bases, the J end by 7 bases, with 9 bases between. This CDR3 is 12 amino acids long. Original handling: It was from reference gene primer amplification that nucleated cell counts were estimated. Assay used: immunoSEQ multiplex PCR; TCRdb lists only in-frame clones, some missing. V, J and clone size are those of that table, while D and trimming were read from the DNA. Of 85,000 to 110,000 clones listed, approximately 88% are singletons. The sequence came from a human donor in a cohort sampled during active COVID-19. The sample consisted of peripheral blood. This chain connects TRBV7-9 to TRBJ1-2; D not resolved. For the CDR3, the DNA is TGTGCCAGCAGCTTGGCGGGAGGTGGCTACACCTTC. It yields the protein CASSLAGGGYTF.